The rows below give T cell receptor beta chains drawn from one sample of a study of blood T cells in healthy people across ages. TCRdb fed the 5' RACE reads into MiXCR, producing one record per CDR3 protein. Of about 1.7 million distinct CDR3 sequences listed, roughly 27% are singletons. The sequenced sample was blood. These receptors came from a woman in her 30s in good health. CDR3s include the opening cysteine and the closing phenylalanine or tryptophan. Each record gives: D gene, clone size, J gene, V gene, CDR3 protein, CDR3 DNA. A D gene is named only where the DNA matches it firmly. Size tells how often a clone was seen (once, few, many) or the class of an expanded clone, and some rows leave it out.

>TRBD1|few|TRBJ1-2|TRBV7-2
CASSLGYRGGGYTF
TGTGCCAGCAGCTTAGGGTACAGGGGGGGCGGCTACACCTTC
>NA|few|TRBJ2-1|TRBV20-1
CSAQVMRSYNEQFF
TGCAGTGCCCAGGTGATGAGGTCCTACAATGAGCAGTTCTTC
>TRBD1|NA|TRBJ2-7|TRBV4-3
CASSQLTGAEQYF
TGCGCCAGCAGCCAACTCACAGGGGCCGAGCAGTACTTC
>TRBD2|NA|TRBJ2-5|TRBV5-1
CASSSAPGGSKETQYF
TGCGCCAGCAGCTCGGCCCCGGGGGGTTCGAAAGAGACCCAGTACTTC
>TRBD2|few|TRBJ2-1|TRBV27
CASSSLRTSGVDEQFF
TGTGCCAGCAGTTCCCTGAGGACTAGCGGGGTAGATGAGCAGTTCTTC
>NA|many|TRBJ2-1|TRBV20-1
CSERGPPPYNEQFF
TGCAGTGAGAGGGGTCCCCCCCCCTACAATGAGCAGTTCTTC
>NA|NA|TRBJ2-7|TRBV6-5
CASGGAREANEQYF
TGTGCCAGTGGGGGGGCTCGGGAAGCGAACGAGCAGTACTTC
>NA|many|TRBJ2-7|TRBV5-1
CASSLEGGEQYF
TGCGCCAGCAGCTTGGAAGGGGGCGAGCAGTACTTC
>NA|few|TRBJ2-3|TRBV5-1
CASSLARDSTDTQYF
TGCGCCAGCAGCTTGGCAAGGGATTCGACAGATACGCAGTATTTT
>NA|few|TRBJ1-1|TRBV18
CASSRSDGDTEAFF
TGTGCCAGCTCACGGTCGGACGGCGACACTGAAGCTTTCTTT
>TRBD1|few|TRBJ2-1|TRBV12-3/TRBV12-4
CASSPGQGGHDEQFF
TGTGCCAGCAGTCCTGGACAGGGCGGGCACGATGAGCAGTTCTTC
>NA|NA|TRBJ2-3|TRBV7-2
CASSLQRGTDTQYF
TGTGCCAGCAGCTTACAGCGGGGCACAGATACGCAGTATTTT
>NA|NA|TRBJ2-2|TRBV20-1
CSARPPTITGELFF
TGCAGTGCCCGCCCGCCGACGATCACAGGGGAGCTGTTTTTT
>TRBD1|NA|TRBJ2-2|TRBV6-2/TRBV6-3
CASRPDRGPLAGELFF
TGTGCCAGCAGACCCGACAGGGGGCCTTTGGCCGGGGAGCTGTTTTTT
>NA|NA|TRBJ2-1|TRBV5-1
CASSWGPAGSYEQFF
TGCGCCAGCAGCTGGGGGCCCGCGGGCTCCTACGAGCAGTTCTTC
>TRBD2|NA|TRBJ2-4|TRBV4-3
CASSQDVASGRNIQYF
TGCGCCAGCAGCCAAGATGTGGCTAGCGGGAGGAACATTCAGTACTTC
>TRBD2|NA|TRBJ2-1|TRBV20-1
CSASPGLAGLEQFF
TGCAGTGCGTCGCCGGGACTAGCGGGACTTGAGCAGTTCTTC
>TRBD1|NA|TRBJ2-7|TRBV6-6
CASSDRAEGEQYF
TGTGCCAGCAGTGACAGGGCCGAGGGGGAGCAGTACTTC
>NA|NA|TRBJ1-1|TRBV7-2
CASRGGGGYTEAFF
TGTGCCAGCAGAGGAGGCGGGGGGTACACTGAAGCTTTCTTT
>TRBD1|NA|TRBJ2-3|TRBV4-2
CASSDDRVDTDTQYF
TGTGCCAGCAGCGACGACAGGGTAGACACAGATACGCAGTATTTT
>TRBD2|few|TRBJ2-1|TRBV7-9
CASSAQAGIDEQFF
TGTGCCAGCAGCGCGCAAGCGGGGATTGATGAGCAGTTCTTC
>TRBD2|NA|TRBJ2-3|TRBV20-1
CSAPPNSGRLYTQYF
TGCAGTGCCCCCCCGAATAGCGGGAGATTATATACGCAGTATTTT